The clone carrying this T cell receptor (beta chain) came up once. Its antigen is not identified. Germline V gene sequence: CDR1 SNHLY, CDR2 FYNNEI. V lost 6 bases to trimming and J lost 1 base, with 18 bases between them. This CDR3 is 17 amino acids long. The genomic DNA of each subset was split evenly across several immunoSEQ plates. Repertoires were generated with immunoSEQ multiplex PCR, while TCRdb's copy carries only in-frame clones and drops some. The sample lists hundreds of thousands of clones, roughly 72% seen once, with around 2% in the top ten. This record belongs to a study of shared clonotypes between healthy human individuals. General observations from the study: Sequencing depth was expected to influence donor clonotype sharing. Having only a few donors restricted how much genetic and exposure-history diversity was captured. Between a few donors, naive CD4 clonotypes were shared at a level of about 5%.

This rearrangement joins TRBV2 to TRBJ1-4, with D tentatively TRBD1 (5 bases). This TCR derives from a woman in her 30s in good health. The sequencing sample was made of memory CD4+ T cells sorted from blood. Noted subset: CD45RA-negative fraction. The CDR3 DNA is TGTGCCAGCAGAAGACAGATCGAACAAAGAACTAATGAAAAACTGTTTTTT. The encoded protein is CASRRQIEQRTNEKLFF.